Following are 27 T cell receptor beta chains from one sample sequenced in a study of blood T cell repertoires in COVID-19. The protocol was immunoSEQ multiplex PCR, while the TCRdb copy is restricted to in-frame clones and leaves out a portion. The repertoire holds 120,000 to 150,000 clones, with 80% to 85% as singletons. Sample: PBMCs or T cells enriched from blood (not recorded which). These receptors all stem from a woman aged 50 to 65 who had been exposed to COVID-19.

The gene calls are TRBV7-2 and TRBJ2-1; no clear D gene. The ends were cut back, 2 bases at V and 1 base at J, with 9 bases in the middle. This CDR3 has 15 amino acids. Per the germline V gene, CDR1 is SGHTA and CDR2 is FQGNSA. Here the CDR3 DNA reads TGTGCCAGCAGCTTACCCCAGTCGTCCTACAATGAGCAGTTCTTC. The encoded protein is CASSLPQSSYNEQFF.

The rearrangement uses TRBV6-5 and TRBJ1-4, with D perhaps matching TRBD1 (5 bases). Per the germline V gene, CDR1 is MNHEY and CDR2 is SVGAGI. The V gene lost 2 bases and the J gene lost 5 bases, with 9 bases spanning the gap. The CDR3 sequence is 14 residues long. This CDR3 is CASSYDGANEKLFF. CDR3 DNA: TGTGCCAGCAGTTACGATGGGGCAAATGAAAAACTGTTTTTT.

The V and J genes are TRBV6-4 and TRBJ2-3, with 9 bases that match TRBD1. The CDR3 is made up of 15 amino acids. Germline trimming cut 5 bases from V and 1 base from J; bases unmatched to any gene: 4. Germline V CDR1 and CDR2: MRHNA, SNTAGT. In nucleotides, the CDR3 is TGTGCCAGCAGTTCGACAGGGGGGGGCACAGATACGCAGTATTTT. This gives the protein CASSSTGGGTDTQYF.

The chain's CDR3 is CASSRVSEGNSPLHF. In nucleotides, the CDR3 is TGTGCCAGCAGCCGGGTTTCCGAGGGCAATTCACCCCTCCACTTT. V usage is TRBV5-4 and J usage is TRBJ1-6; D unclear. This CDR3 comprises 15 residues. Germline-derived CDR1 and CDR2 are SGHNT and YYREEE (reference sequence). V was pared by 4 bases and J by 7 bases, with 15 bases between.

The chain has TRBV24-1 and TRBJ2-5; perhaps TRBD1 as D (6 bases). CDR1 and CDR2 from the germline V gene are KGHDR and SFDVKD. Trimming removed 5 bases from V and 4 bases from J, with 19 bases in between. There are 16 residues in the CDR3. The CDR3 reads CATSAGVTNIGETQYF. The CDR3 DNA sequence: TGTGCCACCAGTGCAGGGGTGACAAACATCGGAGAGACCCAGTACTTC.

The V call is TRBV5-6, the J call TRBJ2-5, with unresolved D. The CDR3 has 14 amino acids. Per germline, CDR1 SGHDT and CDR2 YYEEEE. Trimming shortened V by 1 base and J by 1 base, and 8 bases separated the two germline ends. The CDR3 DNA reads as TGTGCCAGCAGCTTGCTCAGAATCCAAGAGACCCAGTACTTC. It yields the protein CASSLLRIQETQYF.

This sequence joins TRBV10-3 and TRBJ1-4; D is uncertain. CDR3 size: 11 residues. CDR1 and CDR2 (germline): ENHRY, SYGVKD. Trimming left V 9 bases short and J 7 bases short, with 9 bases between. For the CDR3, the DNA is TGTGCCATTCGGGGTGGTGAAAAACTGTTTTTT. Protein: CAIRGGEKLFF.

The rearrangement joins TRBV19 to TRBJ1-5, with 7 positions matching TRBD1. Germline lookup yields CDR1 LNHDA and CDR2 SQIVND (reference sequence). The CDR3 has 15 residues. V lost 6 bases and J lost 0; bases outside the gene matches: 5. CDR3 sequence (DNA): TGTGCCAGTAGCGGGACAGCCGATAGCAATCAGCCCCAGCATTTT. It translates to CASSGTADSNQPQHF. The complete variable domain, with remaining parts taken from reference TRBV19 and TRBJ1-5, reads DGGITQSPKYLFRKEGQNVTLSCEQNLNHDAMYWYRQDPGQGLRLIYYSQIVNDFQKGDIAEGYSVSREKKESFPLTVTSAQKNPTAFYLCASSGTADSNQPQHFGDGTRLSIL.

V and J are TRBV14 and TRBJ2-6, with D maybe TRBD1 (5 bases). The CDR3 is 15 residues long. The V and J ends lost 2 bases and 4 bases respectively, with 9 bases between them. Germline V gene lookup returns CDR1 SGHDN and CDR2 FVKESK. The CDR3 DNA reads as TGTGCCAGCAGCCAATGGGGCTCCGGGGCCAACGTCCTGACTTTC. Its protein is CASSQWGSGANVLTF.

A few counts support this clone. V is TRBV19 and J is TRBJ1-2; 10 positions match TRBD1. With 6 bases clipped from V and 1 base from J, the junction kept 14 bases outside the gene matches. Looked up from germline, CDR1 is LNHDA and CDR2 is SQIVND (reference sequence). This CDR3 region has 18 residues. CDR3 sequence reads: CASSKLRDRGWSNYGYTF. The CDR3 bases are TGTGCCAGTAGCAAACTCCGGGACAGGGGATGGAGTAACTATGGCTACACCTTC.

The chain has TRBV19 and TRBJ2-1; TRBD1 might be the D (6 bases). Germline-derived CDR1 and CDR2 are LNHDA and SQIVND (reference sequence). Trimming removed 3 bases from V and 6 bases from J, with 18 bases in between. There are 16 residues in the CDR3. The CDR3 bases are TGTGCCAGTAGTATTTGGTGGGGACAACCCCCCAATGAGCAGTTCTTC. Protein sequence: CASSIWWGQPPNEQFF.

The V and J genes are TRBV5-4 and TRBJ2-7; 7 bases match TRBD2. Per germline, CDR1 SGHNT and CDR2 YYREEE (reference sequence). This CDR3 has 14 residues. J gave up 4 bases and V 5 bases, and 9 bases lay outside the gene matches. The CDR3 nucleotides read TGTGCCAGCAGACCCCCGGGACTACAATACGAGCAGTACTTC. Its translation is CASRPPGLQYEQYF. The full variable domain, with the rest looked up from reference TRBV5-4 and TRBJ2-7, is ETGVTQSPTHLIKTRGQQVTLRCSSQSGHNTVSWYQQALGQGPQFIFQYYREEENGRGNFPPRFSGLQFPNYSSELNVNALELDDSALYLCASRPPGLQYEQYFGPGTRLTVT.

The genes are TRBV5-6 and TRBJ2-5, with TRBD2 as a possible D gene (6 bases). CDR3 size: 15 residues. V was trimmed by 0 bases and J by 4 bases, leaving 13 bases between them. The germline gives CDR1 SGHDT, CDR2 YYEEEE. CDR3 protein: CASSLGGPGGETQYF. The CDR3 coding sequence is TGTGCCAGCAGCTTGGGTGGGCCCGGGGGAGAGACCCAGTACTTC. Using reference TRBV5-6 and TRBJ2-5 for the parts outside the CDR3, the full variable domain is DAGVTQSPTHLIKTRGQQVTLRCSPKSGHDTVSWYQQALGQGPQFIFQYYEEEERQRGNFPDRFSGHQFPNYSSELNVNALLLGDSALYLCASSLGGPGGETQYFGPGTRLLVL.

The chain is built from TRBV2 and TRBJ2-7; the match to TRBD1 covers 7 bases. This CDR3 is built from 15 residues. V lost 4 bases, J lost 4 bases, and 10 bases stayed unmatched. The germline gives CDR1 SNHLY, CDR2 FYNNEI. This chain's CDR3 is CASSVPTGVRYEQYF. Here the CDR3 DNA reads TGTGCCAGCAGTGTACCTACAGGGGTTAGGTACGAGCAGTACTTC.

The genes are TRBV24-1 and TRBJ2-3, with D perhaps TRBD2 (6 bases). Germline V gene data show CDR1 as KGHDR and CDR2 as SFDVKD. The CDR3 is made up of 14 amino acids. The V and J ends lost 6 bases and 4 bases respectively, with 13 bases between them. The CDR3 here is CATSTGLPPDTQYF. The CDR3 DNA reads TGTGCCACCAGTACAGGACTACCCCCAGATACGCAGTATTTT.

J is TRBJ2-4 and V is TRBV19, with D possibly TRBD1 on 5 matching bases. This CDR3 is built from 13 residues. Trimming took off 2 bases at V and 6 bases at J, with 8 bases between the two ends. Germline loops: CDR1 LNHDA, CDR2 SQIVND (reference sequence). This CDR3 is CASSISRVNIQYF. CDR3 sequence (DNA): TGTGCCAGTAGTATATCCAGGGTAAACATTCAGTACTTC. Combining the CDR3 with reference TRBV19 and TRBJ2-4 gives the whole variable domain DGGITQSPKYLFRKEGQNVTLSCEQNLNHDAMYWYRQDPGQGLRLIYYSQIVNDFQKGDIAEGYSVSREKKESFPLTVTSAQKNPTAFYLCASSISRVNIQYFGAGTRLSVL.

The rearrangement joins TRBV9 to TRBJ2-3; unclear D gene. Germline V gene lookup returns CDR1 SGDLS and CDR2 YYNGEE. This CDR3 region has 16 residues. Trimming left V 5 bases short and J 2 bases short, with 18 bases between. CDR3 loop: CASRAPGPSSTDTQYF. The CDR3 DNA reads as TGTGCCAGCAGGGCCCCTGGGCCCTCCTCCACAGATACGCAGTATTTT. The complete variable domain, with remaining parts taken from reference TRBV9 and TRBJ2-3, reads DSGVTQTPKHLITATGQRVTLRCSPRSGDLSVYWYQQSLDQGLQFLIQYYNGEERAKGNILERFSAQQFPDLHSELNLSSLELGDSALYFCASRAPGPSSTDTQYFGPGTRLTVL.

The genes are TRBV11-1 and TRBJ1-2; D gene unclear. The germline V gene has CDR1 SGHAT and CDR2 FQDESV (reference sequence). The CDR3 length is 13 residues. The V end lost 1 base, the J end lost 4 bases, and 7 bases lay between the germline ends. CDR3 loop: CASSLGTGYGYTF. The CDR3 DNA follows: TGTGCCAGCAGCTTAGGTACGGGCTATGGCTACACCTTC.

This chain connects TRBV14 to TRBJ2-5, with TRBD2 matching 11 bases. The germline V gene has CDR1 SGHDN and CDR2 FVKESK. J lost 1 base, V lost 4 bases, and 14 bases had no gene match. The CDR3 is 19 residues long. The CDR3 nucleotides are TGTGCCAGCAGCCTCGTACTAGCGGGGGCGCCCACACGCCAAGAGACCCAGTACTTC. Amino acids: CASSLVLAGAPTRQETQYF.

This chain uses TRBV5-6 with TRBJ2-2, with 12 positions matching TRBD2. CDR1 and CDR2 (germline): SGHDT, YYEEEE. V lost 4 bases, J lost 0 bases, and 7 bases stayed unmatched. This CDR3 is built from 18 residues. This chain's CDR3 is CASSGPPSGRANTGELFF. CDR3 nucleotide sequence: TGTGCCAGCAGCGGACCACCTAGCGGGAGGGCGAACACCGGGGAGCTGTTTTTT.

The chain is built from TRBV7-2 and TRBJ1-2, with 11 positions matching TRBD1. With V trimmed by 7 bases and J by 8 bases, 9 bases remained unmatched. CDR1 is SGHTA, CDR2 FQGNSA, per germline. The CDR3 is 14 residues long. This CDR3 reads CASTIGTGGMGYTF. CDR3 nucleotide sequence: TGTGCCAGCACGATAGGGACAGGGGGTATGGGCTACACCTTC.

This rearrangement joins TRBV29-1 to TRBJ2-1; 11 positions match TRBD2. V trimming: 4 bases; J trimming: 4 bases; junction bases outside the gene matches: 6. Germline CDR1 and CDR2: SQVTM and ANQGSEA. The CDR3 is 15 residues long. The CDR3 DNA reads as TGCAGCGTTGGCACTAGCGGGAGCACTTACAATGAGCAGTTCTTC. Translated: CSVGTSGSTYNEQFF.

This chain connects TRBV5-1 to TRBJ2-1; maybe TRBD2 (5 bases). CDR3 length equals 14 residues. Looked up from germline, CDR1 is SGHRS and CDR2 is YFSETQ. Trimming left V 0 bases short and J 10 bases short, with 14 bases between. This CDR3 is CASSLGVGGREQFF. CDR3 DNA sequence: TGCGCCAGCAGCTTGGGGGTCGGCGGGCGAGAGCAGTTCTTC.

The count of this clone is one. This chain connects TRBV13 to TRBJ2-1, with D hard to call. Germline CDR1 and CDR2: PRHDT and FYEKMQ (reference sequence). The CDR3 extends over 14 amino acids. Trimming removed 5 bases from V and 6 bases from J, with 14 bases in between. DNA for the CDR3: TGTGCCAGCAGCCTCCGGCTAGGTCGCAATGAGCAGTTCTTC. Amino acid sequence: CASSLRLGRNEQFF.

The CDR3 loop is CASSPGRRGANNEQFF. The DNA of the CDR3 is TGTGCCAGCAGCCCCGGGCGGCGGGGGGCCAACAATGAGCAGTTCTTC. This rearrangement joins TRBV5-4 to TRBJ2-1; TRBD2 matches at 8 bases. The germline V gene encodes CDR1 SGHNT and CDR2 YYREEE (reference sequence). Trimming removed 4 bases from V and 5 bases from J; junction bases left unmatched: 11. The CDR3 loop spans 16 amino acids.

This chain joins TRBV4-1 and TRBJ1-1; TRBD1 is a possible D gene (6 bases). Germline-derived CDR1 and CDR2 are MGHRA and YSYEKL. This CDR3 region has 15 residues. Trimming took off 2 bases at V and 13 bases at J, with 23 bases between the two ends. In DNA, the CDR3 is TGCGCCAGCAGCCAACTAGGGGGAACATCCCGCCTGGTTTTCTTT. Amino acids: CASSQLGGTSRLVFF.

The chain is built from TRBV9 and TRBJ1-4; tentative D call: TRBD1 (6 bases). V was cut by 7 bases and J by 7 bases, with 14 bases left in between. CDR3 length: 13 amino acids. Germline assignment: CDR1 SGDLS and CDR2 YYNGEE. CDR3 protein: CASGTGTGEKLFF. In DNA, the CDR3 is TGTGCCAGCGGTACAGGGACGGGTGAAAAACTGTTTTTT.